This is a list of T cell receptor beta chains from one sample in a study of read filtering for tumor transcriptome and immune sequencing. MiXCR was run by TCRdb on the reads, yielding one entry per CDR3 protein. The sample shows about 63,000 distinct CDR3 sequences, about 15% of them seen only once. Sequences were obtained from a population of CD138-negative cells sorted from bone marrow. These receptors were taken from a donor older than 35 with multiple myeloma. Both conserved end residues are part of each CDR3. The D gene is left open where the match is weak. Clone size is stated in some rows and not others, as once, few, many or a class when expanded.

CDR3 DNA,CDR3 protein,V gene,clone size,J gene,D gene
TGTGCCAGCAGCTTGTCGGCCAGCAATCAGCCCCAGCATTTT,CASSLSASNQPQHF,TRBV5-6,few,TRBJ1-5,NA
TGTGCCTGGAGTGAGGGCGTGGGCACTGAAGCTTTCTTT,CAWSEGVGTEAFF,TRBV30,many,TRBJ1-1,NA
TGTGCCAGCTCACCACCGGTGACTAGCGGGAGGAAGGTCTACGAGCAGTACTTC,CASSPPVTSGRKVYEQYF,TRBV18,many,TRBJ2-7,TRBD2
TGTGCCAGCAGCTTAGAGGTCTCAGTCCTGTCAGGCAATGAGCAGTTCTTC,CASSLEVSVLSGNEQFF,TRBV7-6,NA,TRBJ2-1,NA
TGCGCCAGCAGCCAAGAGTTACGGGTTGGCACAGATACGCAGTATTTT,CASSQELRVGTDTQYF,TRBV4-3,few,TRBJ2-3,NA
TGTGCCAGCAGCTCTCGGGAGGGGTCAGATACGCAGTATTTT,CASSSREGSDTQYF,TRBV11-3,few,TRBJ2-3,TRBD2
TGTGCCAGCAGCTCAAAGTCCCGAGTGTACAATGAGCAGTTCTTC,CASSSKSRVYNEQFF,TRBV11-3,many,TRBJ2-1,NA
TGTGCCAGCAGTCCCCAGGCCCAGTCTTGGAGTAGCACAGATACGCAGTATTTT,CASSPQAQSWSSTDTQYF,TRBV2,NA,TRBJ2-3,NA
TGCAGTGCTAGAGGAGGCTACGAGCAGTACTTC,CSARGGYEQYF,TRBV20-1,few,TRBJ2-7,NA
TGTGCTAGTGGTTACTCCTGGCTAGCGGTCTCCTACTATGAGCAGTTCTTC,CASGYSWLAVSYYEQFF,TRBV12-5,NA,TRBJ2-1,TRBD2
TGTGCCAGCAGCTACGGGACAAGGGAAGATCAGCCCCAGCATTTT,CASSYGTREDQPQHF,TRBV7-9,many,TRBJ1-5,NA
TGTGCCAGCAGCTCACAAGGAGGAGTGGGGGCCCTTGGCAATGAGCAGTTCTTC,CASSSQGGVGALGNEQFF,TRBV7-2,NA,TRBJ2-1,NA
TGCAGCGTTGTCCCAGGGGAGACTGAAGCTTTCTTT,CSVVPGETEAFF,TRBV29-1,many,TRBJ1-1,NA
TGTGCCACCAGTAGTAGGACTAGCGGGAGTTTCACAGATACGCAGTATTTT,CATSSRTSGSFTDTQYF,TRBV24-1,many,TRBJ2-3,TRBD2
TGTGCCAGCAGCCAGGGTGGGGAGGGAGAGCAGTACTTC,CASSQGGEGEQYF,TRBV7-9,NA,TRBJ2-7,TRBD2
TGTGCCAGCAGCTTTTTGGCGGGACAGGGGGGCCGTGGGGCCAACGTCCTGACTTTC,CASSFLAGQGGRGANVLTF,TRBV27,many,TRBJ2-6,TRBD1
TGTGCCAGCAGCCGTGCGGCAGGGTTGAGGAGAAATGAGCAGTTCTTC,CASSRAAGLRRNEQFF,TRBV14,few,TRBJ2-1,NA
TGTGCCAGCGTAGGCGGAATCCCCGATGAGCAGTTCTTC,CASVGGIPDEQFF,TRBV9,NA,TRBJ2-1,NA
TGTGCCAGCAGTCAAAGGGGAGACGGCCGGAATTCACCCCTCCACTTT,CASSQRGDGRNSPLHF,TRBV12-3/TRBV12-4,NA,TRBJ1-6,NA
TGTGCCAGTACCCGGGGTAGCGGGGATTACGAGCAGTACTTC,CASTRGSGDYEQYF,TRBV6-5,many,TRBJ2-7,TRBD2
TGTGTCAGTAGTCTAAACGACTATGGCTACACCTTC,CVSSLNDYGYTF,TRBV5-5,once,TRBJ1-2,NA
TGTGCCAGCAGCCGGGGCGGTGAGCAGTTCTTC,CASSRGGEQFF,TRBV7-9,many,TRBJ2-1,NA
TGTGCCAGCACTCTAGCGGGAGGCACAGATACGCAGTATTTT,CASTLAGGTDTQYF,TRBV5-6,NA,TRBJ2-3,TRBD2
TGTGCCAGCAGCTTAGCGGGAGGGGGCCCACCCACAGATACGCAGTATTTT,CASSLAGGGPPTDTQYF,TRBV7-2,few,TRBJ2-3,NA
TGTGCCAGCAGCCTTAGAACCTCTGGGGCCAACGTCCTGACTTTC,CASSLRTSGANVLTF,TRBV12-3/TRBV12-4,few,TRBJ2-6,NA
TGTGCCAGCAGCTCGACTAGCGGGGCTTACCAAGAGACCCAGTACTTC,CASSSTSGAYQETQYF,TRBV13,few,TRBJ2-5,TRBD2
TGCAGCGTGGGGAGGGGGGACACTGAAGCTTTCTTT,CSVGRGDTEAFF,TRBV29-1,many,TRBJ1-1,NA
TGTGCCAGCAGGGGAGGGGACAGGGGGCCTCTGGAGACCCAGTACTTC,CASRGGDRGPLETQYF,TRBV27,few,TRBJ2-5,TRBD1
TGCAGCGTTGCAGGGGGCAATGAGCAGTTCTTC,CSVAGGNEQFF,TRBV29-1,many,TRBJ2-1,TRBD1
TGTGCCAGCAGCTTACGACAGAGCGGGACGACTAGCACAGATACGCAGTATTTT,CASSLRQSGTTSTDTQYF,TRBV7-2,many,TRBJ2-3,TRBD2
TGCAGCGTTAACAGGGGGCAGGGCTACACCTTC,CSVNRGQGYTF,TRBV29-1,many,TRBJ1-2,TRBD1
TGTGCCAGCAACGCGGGGGATAGCACAGATACGCAGTATTTT,CASNAGDSTDTQYF,TRBV9,many,TRBJ2-3,TRBD2
TGCAGCGTTGGGGACAGTAGTGAAAAACTGTTTTTT,CSVGDSSEKLFF,TRBV29-1,NA,TRBJ1-4,TRBD1
TGTGCCAGCAGCCAAGTTTCACCCCCAGCGGGAGCGACAGATACGCAGTATTTT,CASSQVSPPAGATDTQYF,TRBV4-2,many,TRBJ2-3,TRBD2
TGTGCCAGCAGCTCCTTTGCTAACACGCGTCCCTACGAGCAGTACTTC,CASSSFANTRPYEQYF,TRBV11-2,many,TRBJ2-7,NA
TGTGCCAGCAGTTACTTAAGAGAGCAGTACTTC,CASSYLREQYF,TRBV6-6,few,TRBJ2-7,NA
TGTGCCAGCAGGTTTACCCCTGGGACAGCCACAGATACGCAGTATTTT,CASRFTPGTATDTQYF,TRBV12-3/TRBV12-4,many,TRBJ2-3,TRBD1
TGTGCCAGTAGTATAGATCTTGCCCGAATCTGGGTCTTC,CASSIDLARIWVF,TRBV19,many,TRBJ2-1,NA
TGCAGCGTTGGACAGGGAGGAAACGAGCAGTACTTC,CSVGQGGNEQYF,TRBV29-1,NA,TRBJ2-7,NA
TGCAGTGCTAGAGTTCCACGCGGTTTGGGCGAGCAGTACTTC,CSARVPRGLGEQYF,TRBV20-1,many,TRBJ2-7,NA
TGCAGCGTTGAAGATCCTAAAGGGTCGGGCACTGAAGCTTCCTTT,CSVEDPKGSGTEASF,TRBV29-1,NA,TRBJ1-1,NA
TGTGCCAGCAGACTACAGGGTTACACCGGGGAGCTGTTTTTT,CASRLQGYTGELFF,TRBV28,many,TRBJ2-2,NA
TGTGCCAGCAGCCCAGGCAATGGGGCCGGGTACGAGCAGTACTTC,CASSPGNGAGYEQYF,TRBV7-6,many,TRBJ2-7,NA
TGTGCCAGCAGCTCGTACCGACTAGCGGGGGAGAGTGATGAGCAGTTCTTC,CASSSYRLAGESDEQFF,TRBV7-3,many,TRBJ2-1,TRBD2
TGTGCCAGCAGTTTAGGGGGGAGGATCTCCTACGAGCAGTACTTC,CASSLGGRISYEQYF,TRBV28,few,TRBJ2-7,NA
TGCAGCACGTGGACAGCGAACACTGAAGCTTTCTTT,CSTWTANTEAFF,TRBV29-1,many,TRBJ1-1,NA
TGTGCCAGCAGCATCCATAGCGCGCCGGGAGCAGATACGCAGTATTTT,CASSIHSAPGADTQYF,TRBV7-9,many,TRBJ2-3,NA
TGCGCCAGCAGCCAAGCACTCCCGGGAACCGGGGAGCTGTTTTTT,CASSQALPGTGELFF,TRBV4-1,few,TRBJ2-2,NA
TGTGCCAGCAGCTTAAAAGCAGGGTCGTCTGGCGCTGGCTACACCTTC,CASSLKAGSSGAGYTF,TRBV7-3,many,TRBJ1-2,NA
TGCAGCGTTCACCTAGCGGGGGCCTACGAGCAGTACTTC,CSVHLAGAYEQYF,TRBV29-1,few,TRBJ2-7,TRBD2
TGCGCCAGCAGCCTCCTTGGGACAGCCAGCTCTGGAAACACCATATATTTT,CASSLLGTASSGNTIYF,TRBV4-1,few,TRBJ1-3,TRBD1
TGTGCCAGCAGCACCCCGGGACAGGGGGCTCGGGATACGCAGTATTTT,CASSTPGQGARDTQYF,TRBV9,many,TRBJ2-3,TRBD1
TGCAGCGTTGCTCTGGGTGGAGTAATGGAGACCCAGTACTTC,CSVALGGVMETQYF,TRBV29-1,many,TRBJ2-5,NA
TGTGCCAGCAGCCACCGGGACAGGAACACCGGGGAGCTGTTTTTT,CASSHRDRNTGELFF,TRBV7-3,many,TRBJ2-2,TRBD1
TGTGCCAGCAGCCCAGGGATAGCCAAAAACATTCAGTACTTC,CASSPGIAKNIQYF,TRBV7-3,many,TRBJ2-4,NA
TGCAGTGCTCTCCAGGGGGGCAGTGTCGCTGAAGCTTTCTTT,CSALQGGSVAEAFF,TRBV20-1,many,TRBJ1-1,TRBD1
TGCAGCGCTACCGAGACAGGGGACCCAGATACGCAGTATTTT,CSATETGDPDTQYF,TRBV29-1,NA,TRBJ2-3,TRBD1